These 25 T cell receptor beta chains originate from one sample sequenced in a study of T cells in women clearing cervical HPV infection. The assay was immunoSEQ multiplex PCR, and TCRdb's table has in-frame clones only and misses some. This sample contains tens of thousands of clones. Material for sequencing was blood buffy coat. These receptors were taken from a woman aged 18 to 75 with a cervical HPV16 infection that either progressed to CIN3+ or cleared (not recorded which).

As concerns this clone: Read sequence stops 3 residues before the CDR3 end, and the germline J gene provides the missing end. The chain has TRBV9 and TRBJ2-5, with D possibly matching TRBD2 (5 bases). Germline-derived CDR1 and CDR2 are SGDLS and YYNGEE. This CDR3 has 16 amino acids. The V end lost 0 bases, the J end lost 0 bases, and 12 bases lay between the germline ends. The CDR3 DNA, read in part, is TGTGCCAGCAGCGTAGGAGTAGCGACGTACCAAGAGACC. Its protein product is CASSVGVATYQET. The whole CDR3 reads CASSVGVATYQETQYF.

The sequenced part of the CDR3 DNA is TGTGCCAGTAGTTTAAGGACAGAGACTTATAGCAATCAGCCC. Protein sequence: CASSLRTETYSNQP. The whole CDR3 reads CASSLRTETYSNQPQHF. The rearrangement links TRBV19 to TRBJ1-5; maybe TRBD1 (6 bases). The CDR3 extends 3 residues past the end of the read, so its final part is completed from the germline J gene. This CDR3 contains 17 residues. Germline values: CDR1 LNHDA, CDR2 SQIVND (reference sequence). V lost 5 bases to trimming and J lost 0 bases, with 17 bases between them. The full variable domain, in which reference TRBV19 and TRBJ1-5 provide the parts outside the CDR3, is DGGITQSPKYLFRKEGQNVTLSCEQNLNHDAMYWYRQDPGQGLRLIYYSQIVNDFQKGDIAEGYSVSREKKESFPLTVTSAQKNPTAFYLCASSLRTETYSNQPQHFGDGTRLSIL.

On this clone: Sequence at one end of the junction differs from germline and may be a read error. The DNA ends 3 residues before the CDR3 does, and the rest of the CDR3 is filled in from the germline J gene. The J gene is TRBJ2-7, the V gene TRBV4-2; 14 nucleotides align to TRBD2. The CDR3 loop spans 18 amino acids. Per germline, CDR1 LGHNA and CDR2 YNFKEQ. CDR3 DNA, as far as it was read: TGCGCCAGCAGCCCCGGACTAGCGGGAGGCCTAAGCTCCTACGAG. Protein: CASSPGLAGGLSSYE. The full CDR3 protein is CASSPGLAGGLSSYEQYF.

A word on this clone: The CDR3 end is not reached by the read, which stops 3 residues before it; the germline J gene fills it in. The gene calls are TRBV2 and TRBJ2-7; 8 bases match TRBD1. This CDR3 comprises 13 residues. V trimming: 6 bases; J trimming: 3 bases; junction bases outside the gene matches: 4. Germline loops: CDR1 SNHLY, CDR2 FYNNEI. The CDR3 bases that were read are TGTGCCAGCAGCGACAGGGGTTTCTACGAG. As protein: CASSDRGFYE. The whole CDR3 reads CASSDRGFYEQYF.

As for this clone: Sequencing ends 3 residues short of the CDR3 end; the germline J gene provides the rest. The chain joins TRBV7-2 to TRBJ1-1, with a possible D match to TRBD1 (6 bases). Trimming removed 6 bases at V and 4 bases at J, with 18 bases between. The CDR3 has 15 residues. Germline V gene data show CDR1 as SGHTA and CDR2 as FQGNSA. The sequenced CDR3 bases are TGTGCCAGCAGACCTCAGGGGAATCCCCTCACTGAA. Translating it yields CASRPQGNPLTE. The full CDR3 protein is CASRPQGNPLTEAFF. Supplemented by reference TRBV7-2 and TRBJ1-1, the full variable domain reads GAGVSQSPSNKVTEKGKDVELRCDPISGHTALYWYRQSLGQGLEFLIYFQGNSAPDKSGLPSDRFSAERTGGSVSTLTIQRTQQEDSAVYLCASRPQGNPLTEAFFGQGTRLTVV.

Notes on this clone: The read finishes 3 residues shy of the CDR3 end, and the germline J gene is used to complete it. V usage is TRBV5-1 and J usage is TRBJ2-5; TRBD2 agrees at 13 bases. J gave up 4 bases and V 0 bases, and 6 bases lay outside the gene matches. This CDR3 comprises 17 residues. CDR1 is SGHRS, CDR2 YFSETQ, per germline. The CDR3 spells CASSLGGLAGAGETQYF. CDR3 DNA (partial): TGCGCCAGCAGCTTGGGAGGACTAGCGGGGGCCGGAGAGACC.

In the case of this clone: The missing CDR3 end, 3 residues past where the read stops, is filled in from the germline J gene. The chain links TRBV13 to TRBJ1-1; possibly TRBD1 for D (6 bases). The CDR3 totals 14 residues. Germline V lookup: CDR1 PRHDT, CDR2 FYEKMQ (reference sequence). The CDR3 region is CASSFTGLPPNAFF. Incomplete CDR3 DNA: TGTGCCAGCAGCTTCACAGGGCTTCCTCCCAAC.

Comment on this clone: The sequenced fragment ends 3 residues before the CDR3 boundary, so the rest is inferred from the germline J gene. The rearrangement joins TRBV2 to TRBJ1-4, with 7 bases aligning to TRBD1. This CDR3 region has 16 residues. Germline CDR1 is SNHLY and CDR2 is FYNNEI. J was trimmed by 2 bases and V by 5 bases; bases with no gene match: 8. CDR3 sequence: CASSFDRVLTNEKLFF. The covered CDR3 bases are TGTGCCAGCAGTTTCGACAGGGTATTGACTAATGAAAAA.

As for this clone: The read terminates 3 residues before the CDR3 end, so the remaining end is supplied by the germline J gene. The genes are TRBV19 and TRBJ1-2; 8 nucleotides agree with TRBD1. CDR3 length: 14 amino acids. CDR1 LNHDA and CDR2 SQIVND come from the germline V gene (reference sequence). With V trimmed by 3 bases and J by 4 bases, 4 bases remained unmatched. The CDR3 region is CASSIQGARYGYTF. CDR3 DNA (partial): TGTGCCAGTAGTATCCAGGGGGCACGCTATGGC.

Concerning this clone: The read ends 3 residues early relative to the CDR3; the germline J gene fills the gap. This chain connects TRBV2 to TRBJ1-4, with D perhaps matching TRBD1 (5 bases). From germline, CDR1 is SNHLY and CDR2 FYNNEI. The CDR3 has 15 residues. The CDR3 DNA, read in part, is TGTGCCAGCAGGGGGGGTAGCTCCTATAATTCACCA. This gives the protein CASRGGSSYNSP. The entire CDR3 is CASRGGSSYNSPLFF.

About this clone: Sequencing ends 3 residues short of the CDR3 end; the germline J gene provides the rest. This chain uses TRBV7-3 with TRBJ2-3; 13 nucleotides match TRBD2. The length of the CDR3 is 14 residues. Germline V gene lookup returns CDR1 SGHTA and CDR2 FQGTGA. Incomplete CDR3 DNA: TGTGCCAGCAGCCCCGGACTAGCGGGGGAGACG. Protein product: CASSPGLAGET. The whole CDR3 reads CASSPGLAGETQYF. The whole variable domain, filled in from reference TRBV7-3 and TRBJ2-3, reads GAGVSQTPSNKVTEKGKYVELRCDPISGHTALYWYRQSLGQGPEFLIYFQGTGAADDSGLPNDRFFAVRPEGSVSTLKIQRTERGDSAVYLCASSPGLAGETQYFGPGTRLTVL.

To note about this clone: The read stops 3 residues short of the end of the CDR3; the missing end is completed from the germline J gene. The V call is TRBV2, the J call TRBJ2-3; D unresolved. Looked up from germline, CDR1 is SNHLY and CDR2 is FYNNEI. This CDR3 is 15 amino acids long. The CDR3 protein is CASSPTDLMNQPQYF. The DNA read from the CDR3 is TGTGCCAGCAGTCCGACTGACCTCATGAATCAGCCG.

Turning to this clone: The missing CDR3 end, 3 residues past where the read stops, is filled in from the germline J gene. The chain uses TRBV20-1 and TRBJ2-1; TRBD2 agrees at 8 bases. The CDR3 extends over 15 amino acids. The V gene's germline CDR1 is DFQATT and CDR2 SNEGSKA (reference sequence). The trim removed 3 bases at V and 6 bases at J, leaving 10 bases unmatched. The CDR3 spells CSASTPRGGPNEQFF. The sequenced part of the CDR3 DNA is TGCAGTGCTAGCACACCTCGGGGGGGACCCAATGAG.

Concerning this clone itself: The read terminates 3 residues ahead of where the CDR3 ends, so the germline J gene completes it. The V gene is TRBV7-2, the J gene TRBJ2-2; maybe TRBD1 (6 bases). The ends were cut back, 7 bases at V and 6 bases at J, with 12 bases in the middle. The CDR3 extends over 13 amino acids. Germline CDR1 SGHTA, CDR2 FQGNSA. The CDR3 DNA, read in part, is TGTGCCAGCAACAGCAGGGGCCCCGGGGAG. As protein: CASNSRGPGE. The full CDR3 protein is CASNSRGPGELFF.

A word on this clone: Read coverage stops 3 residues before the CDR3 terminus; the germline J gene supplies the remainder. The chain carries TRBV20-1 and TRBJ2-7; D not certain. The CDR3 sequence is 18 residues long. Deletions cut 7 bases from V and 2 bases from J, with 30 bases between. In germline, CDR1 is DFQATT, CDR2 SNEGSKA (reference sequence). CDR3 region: CSDKGRKSPSESAYEQYF. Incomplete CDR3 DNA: TGCAGTGATAAGGGCAGGAAATCACCTTCGGAATCTGCCTACGAG.

The CDR3 sequence: CASSPSLRSNEKLFF. The CDR3 DNA, read in part, is TGTGCCAGCTCACCCTCCTTGCGGAGTAATGAAAAG. The chain uses TRBV18 and TRBJ2-2, with unresolved D. The DNA ends 3 residues before the CDR3 does, and the rest of the CDR3 is filled in from the germline J gene. CDR3 length: 15 residues. Germline loops: CDR1 KGHSH, CDR2 LQKENI.

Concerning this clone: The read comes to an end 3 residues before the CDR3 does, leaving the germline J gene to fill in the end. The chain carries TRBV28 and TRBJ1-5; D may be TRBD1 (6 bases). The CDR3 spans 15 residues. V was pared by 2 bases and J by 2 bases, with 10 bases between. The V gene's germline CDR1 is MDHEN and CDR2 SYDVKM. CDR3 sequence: CASSLAPGGNQPQHF. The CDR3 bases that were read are TGTGCCAGCAGTTTAGCGCCAGGGGGCAATCAGCCC. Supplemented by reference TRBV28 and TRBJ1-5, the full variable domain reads DVKVTQSSRYLVKRTGEKVFLECVQDMDHENMFWYRQDPGLGLRLIYFSYDVKMKEKGDIPEGYSVSREKKERFSLILESASTNQTSMYLCASSLAPGGNQPQHFGDGTRLSIL.

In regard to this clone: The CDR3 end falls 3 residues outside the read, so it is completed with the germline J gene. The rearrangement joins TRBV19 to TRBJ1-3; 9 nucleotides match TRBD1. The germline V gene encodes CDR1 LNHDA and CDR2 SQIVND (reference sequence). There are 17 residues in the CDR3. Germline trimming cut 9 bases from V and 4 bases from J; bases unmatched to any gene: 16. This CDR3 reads CARTLQGAISAGNTIYF. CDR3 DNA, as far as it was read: TGTGCCAGGACCTTACAGGGGGCCATCTCGGCCGGAAACACC.

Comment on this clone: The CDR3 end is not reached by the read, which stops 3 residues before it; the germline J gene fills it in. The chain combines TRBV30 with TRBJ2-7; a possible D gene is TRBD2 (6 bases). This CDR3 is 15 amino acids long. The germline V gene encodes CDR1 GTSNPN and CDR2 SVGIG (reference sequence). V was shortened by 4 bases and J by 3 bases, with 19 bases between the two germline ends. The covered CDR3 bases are TGTGCCTGGACTCACACCGGGCGGGGATACTACGAG. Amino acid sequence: CAWTHTGRGYYE. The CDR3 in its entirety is CAWTHTGRGYYEQYF.

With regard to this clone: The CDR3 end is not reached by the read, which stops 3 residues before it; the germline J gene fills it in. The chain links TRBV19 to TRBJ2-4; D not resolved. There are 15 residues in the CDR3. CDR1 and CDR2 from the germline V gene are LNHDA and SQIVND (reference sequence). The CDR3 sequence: CASSIARYSNQPQYF. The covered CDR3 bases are TGTGCCAGTAGTATAGCGCGATATAGCAATCAGCCT.

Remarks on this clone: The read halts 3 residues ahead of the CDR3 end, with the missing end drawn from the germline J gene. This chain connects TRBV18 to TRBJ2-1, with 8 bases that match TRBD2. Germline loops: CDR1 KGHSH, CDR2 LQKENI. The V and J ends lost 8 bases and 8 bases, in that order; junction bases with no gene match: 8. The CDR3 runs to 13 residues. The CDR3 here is CASTAGGAYEQFF. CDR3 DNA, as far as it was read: TGTGCCAGCACCGCGGGGGGCGCGTATGAG.

The CDR3 spells CSAIDSLSEAFF. CDR3 bases read: TGCAGCGCCATAGACAGTCTATCTGAA. V gene TRBV29-1 combines with J gene TRBJ1-1; weak D call: TRBD1 (5 bases). The read finishes 3 residues shy of the CDR3 end, and the germline J gene is used to complete it. Germline loops: CDR1 SQVTM, CDR2 ANQGSEA. Trimming shortened V by 7 bases and J by 6 bases, and 15 bases separated the two germline ends. The CDR3 length is 12 residues.

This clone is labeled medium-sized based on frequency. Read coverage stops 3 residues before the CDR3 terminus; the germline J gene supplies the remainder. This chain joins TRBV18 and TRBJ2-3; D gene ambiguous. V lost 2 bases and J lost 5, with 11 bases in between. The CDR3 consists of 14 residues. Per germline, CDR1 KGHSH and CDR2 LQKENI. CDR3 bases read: TGTGCCAGCTCACCAAGAACAGACCTAGATACG. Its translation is CASSPRTDLDT. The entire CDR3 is CASSPRTDLDTQYF.

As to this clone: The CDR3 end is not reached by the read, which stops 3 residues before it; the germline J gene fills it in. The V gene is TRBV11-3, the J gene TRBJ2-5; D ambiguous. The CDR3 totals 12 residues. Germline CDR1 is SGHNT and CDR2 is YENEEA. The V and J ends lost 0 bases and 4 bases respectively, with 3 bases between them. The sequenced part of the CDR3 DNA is TGTGCCAGCAGCTTAGAAGGAGAGACC. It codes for CASSLEGET. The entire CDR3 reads CASSLEGETQYF.

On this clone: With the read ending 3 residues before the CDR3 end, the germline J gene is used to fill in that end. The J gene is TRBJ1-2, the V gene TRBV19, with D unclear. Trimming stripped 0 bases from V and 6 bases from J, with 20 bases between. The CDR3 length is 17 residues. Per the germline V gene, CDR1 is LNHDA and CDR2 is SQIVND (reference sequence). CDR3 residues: CASSIDPQHLTIDGYTF. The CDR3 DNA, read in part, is TGTGCCAGTAGTATAGATCCTCAACATCTAACTATTGATGGC.